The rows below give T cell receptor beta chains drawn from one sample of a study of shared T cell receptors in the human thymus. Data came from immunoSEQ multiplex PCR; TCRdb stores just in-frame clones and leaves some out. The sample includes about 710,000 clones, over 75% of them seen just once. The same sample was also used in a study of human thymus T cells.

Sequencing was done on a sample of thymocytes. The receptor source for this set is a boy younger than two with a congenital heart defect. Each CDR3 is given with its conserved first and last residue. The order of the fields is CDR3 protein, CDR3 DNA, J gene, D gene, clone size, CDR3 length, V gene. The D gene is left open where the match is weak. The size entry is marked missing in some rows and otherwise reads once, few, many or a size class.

CDR3aa: CASSVATRADTQYF
CDR3nt: TGTGCCAGCAGCGTAGCTACTAGGGCCGATACGCAGTATTTT
j_gene: TRBJ2-3
d_gene: NA
abundance: NA
len: 14
v_gene: TRBV9

CDR3aa: CASSRNQSPASDEQYF
CDR3nt: TGTGCCAGCAGCCGAAACCAATCACCCGCAAGCGACGAGCAGTACTTC
j_gene: TRBJ2-7
d_gene: NA
abundance: NA
len: 16
v_gene: TRBV7-3

CDR3aa: CASSLASVGTGDYGYTF
CDR3nt: TGTGCCAGCAGCTTGGCCTCGGTGGGGACAGGGGACTATGGCTACACCTTC
j_gene: TRBJ1-2
d_gene: TRBD1
abundance: once
len: 17
v_gene: TRBV5-6

CDR3aa: CATSRVLRLAQETQYF
CDR3nt: TGTGCCACCAGCAGAGTGCTCCGACTCGCCCAAGAGACCCAGTACTTC
j_gene: TRBJ2-5
d_gene: NA
abundance: NA
len: 16
v_gene: TRBV15

CDR3aa: CATSVSPGTGPNSPLHF
CDR3nt: TGTGCCACTTCAGTATCCCCCGGGACAGGGCCTAATTCACCCCTCCACTTT
j_gene: TRBJ1-6
d_gene: TRBD1
abundance: NA
len: 17
v_gene: TRBV15

CDR3aa: CASSLGSAEDTDTQYF
CDR3nt: TGCGCCAGCAGCTTGGGTTCGGCAGAGGATACAGATACGCAGTATTTT
j_gene: TRBJ2-3
d_gene: NA
abundance: NA
len: 16
v_gene: TRBV5-1

CDR3aa: CASSPLGLAARGPYEQYF
CDR3nt: TGTGCCAGCTCACCGCTAGGACTAGCGGCGAGGGGTCCCTACGAGCAGTACTTC
j_gene: TRBJ2-7
d_gene: TRBD2
abundance: NA
len: 18
v_gene: TRBV18

CDR3aa: CAWSVGESANQPQHF
CDR3nt: TGTGCCTGGAGTGTGGGCGAGTCGGCCAATCAGCCCCAGCATTTT
j_gene: TRBJ1-5
d_gene: NA
abundance: NA
len: 15
v_gene: TRBV30

CDR3aa: CASSDRTSGRDEQFF
CDR3nt: TGCGCCAGCAGCGACCGGACTAGCGGGAGGGATGAGCAGTTCTTC
j_gene: TRBJ2-1
d_gene: TRBD2
abundance: once
len: 15
v_gene: TRBV10-2

CDR3aa: CASSLEGRRNQPQHF
CDR3nt: TGTGCCAGCAGCTTAGAAGGGAGGAGGAATCAGCCCCAGCATTTT
j_gene: TRBJ1-5
d_gene: NA
abundance: NA
len: 15
v_gene: TRBV7-2

CDR3aa: CASKHGRDQETQYF
CDR3nt: TGTGCCAGCAAGCATGGGAGGGACCAAGAGACCCAGTACTTC
j_gene: TRBJ2-5
d_gene: TRBD2
abundance: NA
len: 14
v_gene: TRBV2

CDR3aa: CSAEAGGAKNIQYF
CDR3nt: TGCAGCGCTGAAGCGGGAGGAGCCAAAAACATTCAGTACTTC
j_gene: TRBJ2-4
d_gene: TRBD2
abundance: NA
len: 14
v_gene: TRBV29-1

CDR3aa: CASSFGRGPRGSYNSPLHF
CDR3nt: TGTGCCAGCAGTTTTGGCAGGGGGCCTAGAGGGTCCTATAATTCACCCCTCCACTTT
j_gene: TRBJ1-6
d_gene: TRBD1
abundance: NA
len: 19
v_gene: TRBV28

CDR3aa: CASSLGLAGGPGYKNIQYF
CDR3nt: TGCGCCAGCAGCTTGGGGCTAGCGGGGGGGCCAGGTTACAAAAACATTCAGTACTTC
j_gene: TRBJ2-4
d_gene: TRBD2
abundance: NA
len: 19
v_gene: TRBV5-1